This record covers a single T cell receptor (beta chain). Its specific antigen is unknown. There are no base qualities to consult, and no much larger clone falls within one base. These data come from a study of blood T cell repertoires in COVID-19 (dated by TCRdb to the early 2020s). The study in broad terms: Collaborator samples came from the United States, Italy and Spain and covered acute and convalescent phases of COVID-19. The material from the prospective study consisted of cDNA or gDNA derived from T cells, B-cell-depleted T cells, or PBMCs. The repertoires were released in a freely available public database meant as a resource for research on the immune response to SARS-CoV-2. Sample metadata almost always included a de-identified subject ID, COVID-19 status, age in years and sex. Deeply sampled blood TCRbeta repertoires from subjects exposed to, actively infected with, or recovered from COVID-19 were included in the dataset. Where available, HLA class I and class II types were taken from metadata supplied by the sample provider and were not determined by assay-based typing. Samples were obtained from the ongoing ImmuneRACE study (first 160 participants) and from 1,254 subjects provided by 6 global collaborators. The study at large found these results: How much clinical and demographic metadata was included differed by source and by participant, and the metadata was provided uncurated.

V and J lose 3 bases and 7 bases, and a span of 15 bases separates them. From the germline V gene (reference sequence), CDR1 is SEHNR and CDR2 is FQNEAQ. The CDR3 runs 14 residues from the cysteine to the phenylalanine. Only CDR3 DNA remains: 42 bases, in frame from the first base. The immunoSEQ Assay, a bias-controlled multiplex PCR, was used to amplify TCRbeta CDR3 regions from genomic DNA. As for how the authors treated the data: The number of nucleated cells in each sample was estimated by amplification of reference gene primers within the assay. Sequence reads were collapsed and filtered to measure the absolute abundance of every unique TCRbeta CDR3 rearrangement. For each sample, productive Simpson clonality was calculated by taking the square root of Simpson's diversity index across productive rearrangements. TCRdb provides this immuneACCESS table in a form limited to in-frame rearrangements. Some clones are lacking; in checked studies, under half of them reflect an unresolved V gene, and why the rest are absent is not known. For V, J and clone size, that table is used; D and trimming come from the DNA. The sample data list hundreds of thousands of clones, and roughly 79% of these were observed just once. Of the sample, 6.5% to 9% falls within the top ten clones.

One collaborating source in Seattle enrolled patients while the patients were actively infected and followed the patients over time throughout the course of disease. Collaborating institutions collected whole blood in K2EDTA tubes following their own protocols. For TCRbeta analysis, collaborators shipped samples in one of three forms: frozen whole blood, isolated PBMCs, or DNA extracted from either of those sample types. The chain is encoded by TRBV7-9 joined to TRBJ1-2; the D gene assignment is ambiguous. The origin of this receptor is a woman aged 80 or over with COVID-19, enrolled during active disease. What was sequenced was peripheral blood. The DNA sequence is TGTGCCAGCAGCTTGGAGGGCCCTCGAGGTGGCTACACCTTC. Its product reads: CASSLEGPRGGYTF.